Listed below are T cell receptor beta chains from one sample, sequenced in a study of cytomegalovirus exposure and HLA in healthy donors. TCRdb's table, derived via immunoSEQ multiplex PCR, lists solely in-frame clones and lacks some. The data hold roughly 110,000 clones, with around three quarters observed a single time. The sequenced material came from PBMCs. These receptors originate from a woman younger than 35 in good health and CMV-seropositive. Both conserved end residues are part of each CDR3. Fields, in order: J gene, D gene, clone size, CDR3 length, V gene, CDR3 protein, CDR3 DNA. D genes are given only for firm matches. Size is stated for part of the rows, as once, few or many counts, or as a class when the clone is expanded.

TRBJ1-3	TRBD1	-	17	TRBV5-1	CASSLVVGGESGNTIYF	TGCGCCAGCAGCTTGGTAGTAGGGGGCGAGTCTGGAAACACCATATATTTT
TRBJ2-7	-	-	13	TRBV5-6	CASSLVGPYEQYF	TGTGCCAGCAGCTTGGTGGGGCCCTACGAGCAGTACTTC
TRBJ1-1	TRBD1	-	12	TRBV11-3	CASRAGQTEAFF	TGTGCCAGCAGGGCGGGACAGACTGAAGCTTTCTTT
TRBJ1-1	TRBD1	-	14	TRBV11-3	CASSRSRDSGEAFF	TGTGCCAGCAGCCGGTCACGGGACAGCGGTGAAGCTTTCTTT
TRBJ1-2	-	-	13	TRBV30	CAWTPRQSYGYTF	TGTGCCTGGACACCCCGACAGAGCTATGGCTACACCTTC
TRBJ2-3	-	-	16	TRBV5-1	CASSLGLALSTDTQYF	TGCGCCAGCAGCCTGGGGCTAGCCCTTAGCACAGATACGCAGTATTTT
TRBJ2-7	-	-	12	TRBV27	CASSLRGYEQYF	TGTGCCAGCAGTTTAAGGGGCTACGAGCAGTACTTC
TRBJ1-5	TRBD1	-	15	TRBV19	CASSFNRGLDQPQHF	TGTGCCAGTAGTTTTAACAGGGGATTGGATCAGCCCCAGCATTTT
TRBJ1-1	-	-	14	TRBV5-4	CASIQTGLNTEAFF	TGTGCCAGCATCCAGACAGGTCTGAACACTGAAGCTTTCTTT
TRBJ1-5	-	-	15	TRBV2	CASKLSGRRMEAQHF	TGTGCCAGCAAACTTTCTGGACGACGGATGGAGGCCCAGCATTTT
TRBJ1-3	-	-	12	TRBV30	CAWSVGGRTIYF	TGTGCCTGGAGTGTAGGAGGGAGGACCATATATTTT
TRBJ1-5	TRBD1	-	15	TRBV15	CATSSETGGNQPQHF	TGTGCCACCAGCAGTGAAACAGGGGGCAATCAGCCCCAGCATTTT
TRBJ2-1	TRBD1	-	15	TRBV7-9	CASSFGTGIYNEQFF	TGTGCCAGCAGCTTCGGGACAGGTATCTACAATGAGCAGTTCTTC
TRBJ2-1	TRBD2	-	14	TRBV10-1	CASSEPEGSGRKFF	TGCGCCAGCAGTGAGCCAGAGGGTAGCGGGAGAAAGTTCTTC
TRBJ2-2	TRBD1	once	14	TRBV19	CASSESGGTGELFF	TGTGCCAGTAGTGAATCAGGGGGCACCGGGGAGCTGTTTTTT
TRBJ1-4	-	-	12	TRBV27	CASREGYEKLFF	TGTGCCAGCAGGGAGGGCTATGAAAAACTGTTTTTT
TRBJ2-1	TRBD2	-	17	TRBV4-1	CASSQEGLAGAHNEQFF	TGCGCCAGCAGCCAAGAGGGACTAGCGGGGGCACACAATGAGCAGTTCTTC
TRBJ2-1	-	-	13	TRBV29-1	CSVDRRSYNEQFF	TGCAGCGTTGACAGGAGGTCCTACAATGAGCAGTTCTTC
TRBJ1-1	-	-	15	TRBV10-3	CAISEGGEINTEAFF	TGTGCCATCAGTGAGGGTGGAGAGATTAACACTGAAGCTTTCTTT
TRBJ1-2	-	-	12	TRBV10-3	CAISENLNGYTF	TGTGCCATCAGTGAGAATTTAAATGGCTACACCTTC
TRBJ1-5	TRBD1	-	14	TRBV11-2	CASSTTGGNQPQHF	TGTGCCAGCAGCACCACAGGGGGCAATCAGCCCCAGCATTTT
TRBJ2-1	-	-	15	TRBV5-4	CASSLWASKYNEQFF	TGTGCCAGCAGCTTGTGGGCTTCGAAATACAATGAGCAGTTCTTC
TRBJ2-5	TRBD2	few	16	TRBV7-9	CSSSQPRGAGGETQYF	TGTTCCAGCAGCCAGCCTCGGGGAGCGGGGGGAGAGACCCAGTACTTC
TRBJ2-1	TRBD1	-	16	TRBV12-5	CASGSRRGFGDNEQFF	TGTGCTAGTGGTTCCCGCAGGGGGTTCGGGGACAATGAGCAGTTCTTC
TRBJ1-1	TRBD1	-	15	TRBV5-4	CASSRSTGLGTEAFF	TGTGCCAGCAGCCGCTCGACAGGGTTAGGGACTGAAGCTTTCTTT
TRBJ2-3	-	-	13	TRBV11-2	CASSGDNTDTQYF	TGTGCCAGCAGCGGGGACAACACAGATACGCAGTATTTT
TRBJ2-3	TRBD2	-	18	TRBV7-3	CASSGPGLAGPHRDTQYF	TGTGCCAGCAGCGGGCCGGGACTAGCGGGACCCCATAGGGATACGCAGTATTTT
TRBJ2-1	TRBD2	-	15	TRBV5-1	CASSPLAGGPSEQFF	TGCGCCAGCAGCCCGCTGGCGGGAGGGCCGTCTGAGCAGTTCTTC
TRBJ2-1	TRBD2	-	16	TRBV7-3	CASSLPPLAGVDEQFF	TGTGCCAGCAGCTTACCCCCTCTAGCGGGAGTGGATGAGCAGTTCTTC
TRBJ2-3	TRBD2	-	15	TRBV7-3	CASSPRLAGGDTQYF	TGTGCCAGCAGCCCCCGACTAGCGGGAGGAGATACGCAGTATTTT
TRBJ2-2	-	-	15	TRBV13	CASSSRDKNTGELFF	TGTGCCAGCAGCTCCCGGGACAAGAACACCGGGGAGCTGTTTTTT
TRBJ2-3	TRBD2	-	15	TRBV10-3	CASGLAGGEADTQYF	TGTGCCTCGGGACTAGCGGGAGGAGAGGCAGATACGCAGTATTTT
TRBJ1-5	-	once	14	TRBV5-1	CASSFGGSNQPQHF	TGCGCCAGCAGCTTCGGGGGTAGCAATCAGCCCCAGCATTTT
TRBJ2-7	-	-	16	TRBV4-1	CASSQRVVQEQDEQYF	TGCGCCAGCAGCCAGAGAGTCGTACAGGAGCAAGACGAGCAGTACTTC
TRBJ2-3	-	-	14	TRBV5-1	CASSPVRGQDTQYF	TGCGCCAGCAGCCCGGTCAGGGGACAAGATACGCAGTATTTT
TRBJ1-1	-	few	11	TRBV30	CETVRRSEAFF	TGTGAAACTGTCCGGAGATCTGAAGCTTTCTTT
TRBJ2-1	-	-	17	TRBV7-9	CASSLGTAGLTYNEQFF	TGTGCCAGCAGCTTAGGGACAGCGGGACTCACCTACAATGAGCAGTTCTTC
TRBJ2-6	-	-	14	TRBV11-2	CASSPVNGANVLTF	TGTGCCAGCAGCCCGGTCAATGGGGCCAACGTCCTGACTTTC
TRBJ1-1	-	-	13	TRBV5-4	CASSLLQDTEAFF	TGTGCCAGCAGCTTGCTCCAGGACACTGAAGCTTTCTTT
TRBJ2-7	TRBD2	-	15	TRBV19	CASSTPTSGRYEQYF	TGTGCCAGTAGTACTCCAACAAGCGGGAGGTACGAGCAGTACTTC
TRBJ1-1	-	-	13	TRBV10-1	CASRPGRYTEAFF	TGCGCCAGCCGCCCAGGGAGGTACACTGAAGCTTTCTTT
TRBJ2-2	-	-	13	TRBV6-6	CASSRQVTGELFF	TGTGCCAGCAGCCGACAGGTCACCGGGGAGCTGTTTTTT